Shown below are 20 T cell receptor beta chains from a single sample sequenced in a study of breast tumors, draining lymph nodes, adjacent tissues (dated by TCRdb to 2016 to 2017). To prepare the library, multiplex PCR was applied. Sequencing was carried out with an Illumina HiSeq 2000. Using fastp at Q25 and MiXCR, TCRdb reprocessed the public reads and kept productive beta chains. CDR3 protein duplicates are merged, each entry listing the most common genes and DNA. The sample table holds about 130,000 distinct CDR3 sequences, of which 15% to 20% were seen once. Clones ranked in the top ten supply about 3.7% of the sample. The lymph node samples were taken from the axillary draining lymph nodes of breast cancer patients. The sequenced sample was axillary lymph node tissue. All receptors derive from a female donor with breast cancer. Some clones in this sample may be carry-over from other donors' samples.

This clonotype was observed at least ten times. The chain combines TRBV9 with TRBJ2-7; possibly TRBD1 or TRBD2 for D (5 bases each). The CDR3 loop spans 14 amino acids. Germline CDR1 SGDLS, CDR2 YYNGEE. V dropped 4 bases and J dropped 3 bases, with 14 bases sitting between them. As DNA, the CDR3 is TGTGCCAGCAGCCCCCAGGGACGGATCTACGAGCAGTACTTC. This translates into CASSPQGRIYEQYF.

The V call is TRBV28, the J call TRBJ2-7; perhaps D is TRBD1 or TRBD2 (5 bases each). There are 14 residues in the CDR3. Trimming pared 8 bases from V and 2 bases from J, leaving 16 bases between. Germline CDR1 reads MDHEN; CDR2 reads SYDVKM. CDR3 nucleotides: TGTGCCAGCCGCTCCGGGACCCCGACCTACGAGCAGTACTTC. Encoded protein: CASRSGTPTYEQYF.

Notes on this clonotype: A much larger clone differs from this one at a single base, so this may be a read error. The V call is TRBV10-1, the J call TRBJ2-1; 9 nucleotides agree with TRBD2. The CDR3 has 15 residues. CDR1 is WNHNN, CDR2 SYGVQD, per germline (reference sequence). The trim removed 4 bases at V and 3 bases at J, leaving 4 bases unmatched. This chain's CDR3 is CASSGTAGGYNEQFF. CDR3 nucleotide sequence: TGCGCCAGCAGTGGTACAGCGGGGGGCTACAATGAGCAGTTCTTC.

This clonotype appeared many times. This chain's CDR3 is CASSPGASKYNEQFF. CDR3 coding DNA: TGTGCCAGCAGCCCAGGGGCTAGCAAATACAATGAGCAGTTCTTC. V usage is TRBV7-3 and J usage is TRBJ2-1; D is possibly TRBD1 (6 bases). The CDR3 is made up of 15 amino acids. From germline, CDR1 is SGHTA and CDR2 FQGTGA. V was pared by 5 bases and J by 4 bases, with 15 bases between.

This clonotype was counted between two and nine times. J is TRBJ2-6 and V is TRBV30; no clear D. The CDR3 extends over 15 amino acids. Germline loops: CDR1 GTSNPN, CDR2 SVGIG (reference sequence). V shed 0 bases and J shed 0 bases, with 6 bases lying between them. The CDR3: CAWSVLPSGANVLTF. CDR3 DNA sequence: TGTGCCTGGAGTGTACTACCCTCTGGGGCCAACGTCCTGACTTTC.

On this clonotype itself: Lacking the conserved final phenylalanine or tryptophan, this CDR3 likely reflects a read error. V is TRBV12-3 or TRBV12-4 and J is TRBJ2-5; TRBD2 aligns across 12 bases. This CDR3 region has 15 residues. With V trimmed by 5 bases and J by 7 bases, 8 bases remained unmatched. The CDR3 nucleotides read TGTGCCAGCAGTACTAGCGGGGGGCTCCATCGGACCCAGTACCTC. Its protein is CASSTSGGLHRTQYL.

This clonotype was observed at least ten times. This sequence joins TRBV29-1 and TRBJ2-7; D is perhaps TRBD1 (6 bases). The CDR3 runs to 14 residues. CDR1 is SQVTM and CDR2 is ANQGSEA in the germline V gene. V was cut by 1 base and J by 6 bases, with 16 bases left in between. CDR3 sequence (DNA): TGCAGCGTTGAAGCCGGGGCAGGGGTCGGCGAGCAGTACTTC. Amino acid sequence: CSVEAGAGVGEQYF.

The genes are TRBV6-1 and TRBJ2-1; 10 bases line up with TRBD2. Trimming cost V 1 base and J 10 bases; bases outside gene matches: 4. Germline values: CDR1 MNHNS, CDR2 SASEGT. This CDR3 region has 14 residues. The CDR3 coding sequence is TGTGCCAGCAGTGAAGTGGTAGCGGGAGGCGAGCAGTTCTTC. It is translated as CASSEVVAGGEQFF.

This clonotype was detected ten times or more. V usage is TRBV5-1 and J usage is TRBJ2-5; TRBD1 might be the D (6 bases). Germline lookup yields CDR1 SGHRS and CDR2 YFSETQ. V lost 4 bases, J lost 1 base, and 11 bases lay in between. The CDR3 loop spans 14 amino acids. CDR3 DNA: TGCGCCAGCAGCCAACAGGGAGTCCAAGAGACCCAGTACTTC. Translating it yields CASSQQGVQETQYF.

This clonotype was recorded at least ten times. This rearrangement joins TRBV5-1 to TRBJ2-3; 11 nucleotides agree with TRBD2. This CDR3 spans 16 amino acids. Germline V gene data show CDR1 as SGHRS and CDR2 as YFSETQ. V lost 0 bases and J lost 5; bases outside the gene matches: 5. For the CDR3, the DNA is TGCGCCAGCAGCTTGGCCGAACTAGCGGGGGTAGATACGCAGTATTTT. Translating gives CASSLAELAGVDTQYF.

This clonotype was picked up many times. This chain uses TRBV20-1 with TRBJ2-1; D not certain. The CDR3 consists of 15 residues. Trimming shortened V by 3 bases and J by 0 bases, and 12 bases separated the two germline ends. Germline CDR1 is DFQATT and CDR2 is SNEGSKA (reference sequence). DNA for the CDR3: TGCAGTGCTAGCGGTCACCCGAGCTCCTACAATGAGCAGTTCTTC. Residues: CSASGHPSSYNEQFF.

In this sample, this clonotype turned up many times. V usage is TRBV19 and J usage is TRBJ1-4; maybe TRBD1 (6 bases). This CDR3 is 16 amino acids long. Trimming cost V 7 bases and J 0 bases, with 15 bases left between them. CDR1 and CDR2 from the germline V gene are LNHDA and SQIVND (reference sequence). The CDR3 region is CASTPGHHSTNEKLFF. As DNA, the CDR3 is TGTGCCAGTACTCCGGGACACCATTCAACTAATGAAAAACTGTTTTTT. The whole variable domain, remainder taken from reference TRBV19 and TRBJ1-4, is DGGITQSPKYLFRKEGQNVTLSCEQNLNHDAMYWYRQDPGQGLRLIYYSQIVNDFQKGDIAEGYSVSREKKESFPLTVTSAQKNPTAFYLCASTPGHHSTNEKLFFGSGTQLSVL.

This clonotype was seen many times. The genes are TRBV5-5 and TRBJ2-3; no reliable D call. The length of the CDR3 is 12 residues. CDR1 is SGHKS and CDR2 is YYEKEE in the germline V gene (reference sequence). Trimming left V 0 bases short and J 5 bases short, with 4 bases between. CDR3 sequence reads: CASSLVGDTQYF. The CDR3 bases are TGTGCCAGCAGCTTGGTTGGAGATACGCAGTATTTT.

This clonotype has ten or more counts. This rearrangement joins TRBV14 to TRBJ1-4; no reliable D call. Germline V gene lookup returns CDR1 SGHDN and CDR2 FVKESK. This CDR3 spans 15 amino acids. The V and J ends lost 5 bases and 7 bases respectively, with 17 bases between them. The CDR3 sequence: CASSEPRFGIEKLFF. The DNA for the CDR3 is TGTGCCAGCAGCGAGCCTCGATTCGGAATTGAAAAACTGTTTTTT.

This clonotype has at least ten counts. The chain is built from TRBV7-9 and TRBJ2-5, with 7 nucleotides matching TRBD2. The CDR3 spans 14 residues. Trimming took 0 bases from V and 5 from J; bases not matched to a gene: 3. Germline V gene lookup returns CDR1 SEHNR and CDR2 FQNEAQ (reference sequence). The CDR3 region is CASSLAGGLETQYF. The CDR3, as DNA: TGTGCCAGCAGCTTAGCGGGAGGGCTCGAGACCCAGTACTTC.

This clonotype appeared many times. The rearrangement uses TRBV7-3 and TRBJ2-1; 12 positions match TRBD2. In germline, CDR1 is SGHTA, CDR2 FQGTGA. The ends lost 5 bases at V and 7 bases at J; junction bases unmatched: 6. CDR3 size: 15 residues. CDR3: CASSLGLAGLNEQFF. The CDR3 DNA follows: TGTGCCAGCAGCCTTGGACTAGCGGGGTTAAATGAGCAGTTCTTC.

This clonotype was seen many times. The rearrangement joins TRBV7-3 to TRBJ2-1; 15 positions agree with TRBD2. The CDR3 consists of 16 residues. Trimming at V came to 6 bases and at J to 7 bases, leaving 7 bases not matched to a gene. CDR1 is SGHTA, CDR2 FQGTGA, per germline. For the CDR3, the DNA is TGTGCCAGCAGTCGTGGACTAGCGGGAGGGAAGAATGAGCAGTTCTTC. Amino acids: CASSRGLAGGKNEQFF.

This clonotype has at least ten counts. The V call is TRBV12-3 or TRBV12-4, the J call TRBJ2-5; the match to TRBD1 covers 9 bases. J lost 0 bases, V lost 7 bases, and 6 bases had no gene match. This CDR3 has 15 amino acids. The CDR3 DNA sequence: TGTGCCAGCACCCCGGGACAGGGCTACCAAGAGACCCAGTACTTC. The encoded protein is CASTPGQGYQETQYF.

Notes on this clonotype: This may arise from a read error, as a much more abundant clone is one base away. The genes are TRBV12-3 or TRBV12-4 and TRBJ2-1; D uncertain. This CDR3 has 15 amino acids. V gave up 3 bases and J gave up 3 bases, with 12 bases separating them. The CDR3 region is CASSFVAGRYNEQFF. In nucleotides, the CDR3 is TGTGCCAGCAGTTTTGTTGCAGGCCGCTACAATGAGCAGTTCTTC.

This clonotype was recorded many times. CDR3 protein: CSARGGTAANQPQHF. In nucleotides, the CDR3 is TGCAGTGCTAGGGGGGGGACCGCCGCTAATCAGCCCCAGCATTTT. The rearrangement joins TRBV20-1 to TRBJ1-5; possibly TRBD1 for D (5 bases). The germline gives CDR1 DFQATT, CDR2 SNEGSKA (reference sequence). Trimming took 3 bases from V and 4 from J, leaving 16 bases between them. This CDR3 is built from 15 residues.